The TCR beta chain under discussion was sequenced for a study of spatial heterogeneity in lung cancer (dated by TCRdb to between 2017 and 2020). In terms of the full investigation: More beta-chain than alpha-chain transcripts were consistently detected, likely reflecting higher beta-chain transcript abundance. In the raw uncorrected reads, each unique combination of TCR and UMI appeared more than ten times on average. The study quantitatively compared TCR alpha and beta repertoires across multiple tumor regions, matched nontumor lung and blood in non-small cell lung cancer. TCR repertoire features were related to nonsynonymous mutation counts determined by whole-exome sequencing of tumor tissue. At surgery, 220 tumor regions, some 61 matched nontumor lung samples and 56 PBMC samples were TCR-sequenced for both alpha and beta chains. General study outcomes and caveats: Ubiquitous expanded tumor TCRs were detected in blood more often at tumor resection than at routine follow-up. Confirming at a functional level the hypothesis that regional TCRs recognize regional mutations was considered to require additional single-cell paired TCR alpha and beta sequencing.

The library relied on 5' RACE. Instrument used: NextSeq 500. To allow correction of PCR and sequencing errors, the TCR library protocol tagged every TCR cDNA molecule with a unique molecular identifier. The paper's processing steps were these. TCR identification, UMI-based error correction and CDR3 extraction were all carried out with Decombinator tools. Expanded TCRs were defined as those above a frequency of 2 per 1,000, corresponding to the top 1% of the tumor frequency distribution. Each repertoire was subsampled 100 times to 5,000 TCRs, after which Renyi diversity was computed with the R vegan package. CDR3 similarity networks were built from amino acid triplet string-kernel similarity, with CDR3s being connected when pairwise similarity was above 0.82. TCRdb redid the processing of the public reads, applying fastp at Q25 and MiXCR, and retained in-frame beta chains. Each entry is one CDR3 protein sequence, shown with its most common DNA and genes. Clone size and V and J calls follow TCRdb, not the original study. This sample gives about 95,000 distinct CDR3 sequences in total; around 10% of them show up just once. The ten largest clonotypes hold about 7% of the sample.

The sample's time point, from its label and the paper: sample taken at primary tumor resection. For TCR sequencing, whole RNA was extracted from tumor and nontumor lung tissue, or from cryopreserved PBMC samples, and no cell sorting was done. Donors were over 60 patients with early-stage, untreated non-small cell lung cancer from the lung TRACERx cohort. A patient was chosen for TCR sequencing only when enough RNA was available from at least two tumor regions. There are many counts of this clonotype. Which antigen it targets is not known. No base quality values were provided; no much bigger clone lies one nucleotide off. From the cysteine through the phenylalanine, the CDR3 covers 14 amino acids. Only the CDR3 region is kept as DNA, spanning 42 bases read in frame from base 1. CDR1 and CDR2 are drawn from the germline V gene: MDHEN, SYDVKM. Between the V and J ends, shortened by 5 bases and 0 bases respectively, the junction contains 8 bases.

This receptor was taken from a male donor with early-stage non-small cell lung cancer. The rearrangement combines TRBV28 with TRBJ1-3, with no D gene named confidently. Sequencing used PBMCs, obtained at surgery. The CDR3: CASSSSRSGNTIYF. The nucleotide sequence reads TGTGCCAGCAGTAGTTCACGCTCTGGAAACACCATATATTTT.